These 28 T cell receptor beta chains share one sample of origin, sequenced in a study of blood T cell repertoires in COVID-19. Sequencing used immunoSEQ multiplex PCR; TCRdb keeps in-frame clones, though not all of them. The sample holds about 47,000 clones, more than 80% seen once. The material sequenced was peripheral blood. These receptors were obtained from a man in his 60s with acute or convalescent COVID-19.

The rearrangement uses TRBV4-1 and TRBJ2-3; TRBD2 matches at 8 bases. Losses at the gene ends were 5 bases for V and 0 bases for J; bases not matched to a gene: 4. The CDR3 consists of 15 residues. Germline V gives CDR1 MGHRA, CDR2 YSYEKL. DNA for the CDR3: TGCGCCAGCAGCGCCCGGGGGGGTAGCACAGATACGCAGTATTTT. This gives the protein CASSARGGSTDTQYF.

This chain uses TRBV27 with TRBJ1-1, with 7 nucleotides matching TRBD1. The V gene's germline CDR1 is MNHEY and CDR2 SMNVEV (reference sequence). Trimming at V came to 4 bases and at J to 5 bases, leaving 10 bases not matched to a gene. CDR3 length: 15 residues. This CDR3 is CASSSYSTGRTEAFF. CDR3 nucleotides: TGTGCCAGCAGTTCCTATTCGACAGGGAGGACTGAAGCTTTCTTT.

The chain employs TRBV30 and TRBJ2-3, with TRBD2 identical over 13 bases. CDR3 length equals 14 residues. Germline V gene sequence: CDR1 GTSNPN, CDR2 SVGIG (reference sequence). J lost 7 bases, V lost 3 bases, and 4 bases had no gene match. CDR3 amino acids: CAWRLAGGPNTQYF. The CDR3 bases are TGTGCCTGGAGACTAGCGGGGGGGCCAAATACGCAGTATTTT. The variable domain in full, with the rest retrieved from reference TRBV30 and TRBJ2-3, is SQTIHQWPATLVQPVGSPLSLECTVEGTSNPNLYWYRQAAGRGLQLLFYSVGIGQISSEVPQNLSASRPQDRQFILSSKKLLLSDSGFYLCAWRLAGGPNTQYFGPGTRLTVL.

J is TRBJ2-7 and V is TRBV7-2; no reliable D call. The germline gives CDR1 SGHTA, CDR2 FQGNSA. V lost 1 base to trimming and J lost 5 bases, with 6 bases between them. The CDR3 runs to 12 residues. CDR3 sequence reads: CASSLGAHEQYF. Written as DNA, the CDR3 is TGTGCCAGCAGCTTAGGGGCCCACGAGCAGTACTTC.

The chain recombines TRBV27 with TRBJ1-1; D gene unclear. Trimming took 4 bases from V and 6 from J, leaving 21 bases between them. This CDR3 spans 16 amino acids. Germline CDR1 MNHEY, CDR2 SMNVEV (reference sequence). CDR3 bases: TGTGCCAGCAGTTGGAGGACGACAAGGGAAGGCGCTGAAGCTTTCTTT. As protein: CASSWRTTREGAEAFF.

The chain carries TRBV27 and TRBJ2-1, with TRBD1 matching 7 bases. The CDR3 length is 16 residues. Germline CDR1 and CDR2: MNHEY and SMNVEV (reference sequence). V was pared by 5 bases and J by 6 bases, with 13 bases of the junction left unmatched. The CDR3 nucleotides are TGTGCCAGCAGTAAAGACAGGGAAGGTTCAGGCAATGAGCAGTTCTTC. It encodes CASSKDREGSGNEQFF.

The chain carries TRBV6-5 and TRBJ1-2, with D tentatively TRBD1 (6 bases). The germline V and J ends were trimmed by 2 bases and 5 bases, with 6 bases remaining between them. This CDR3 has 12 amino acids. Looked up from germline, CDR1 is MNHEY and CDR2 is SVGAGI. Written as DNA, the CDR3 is TGTGCCAGCAGTTACGGACAGTATGGCTACACCTTC. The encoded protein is CASSYGQYGYTF.

CDR3 sequence reads: CASSGRRGSYNEQFF. CDR3 in DNA: TGTGCCAGCAGTGGGCGGAGGGGCTCCTACAATGAGCAGTTCTTC. The rearrangement joins TRBV2 to TRBJ2-1; maybe TRBD2 (6 bases). The CDR3 runs to 15 residues. CDR1 and CDR2 (germline): SNHLY, FYNNEI. Trimming removed 4 bases at V and 0 bases at J, with 10 bases between.

CDR3 sequence (DNA): TGTGCCAGCAGCCTACTGATGAGCACTGAAGCTTTCTTT. The encoded protein is CASSLLMSTEAFF. This sequence joins TRBV5-6 and TRBJ1-1, with D unresolved. The CDR3 has 13 amino acids. Germline CDR1 reads SGHDT; CDR2 reads YYEEEE. V lost 4 bases and J lost 4, with 11 bases in between.

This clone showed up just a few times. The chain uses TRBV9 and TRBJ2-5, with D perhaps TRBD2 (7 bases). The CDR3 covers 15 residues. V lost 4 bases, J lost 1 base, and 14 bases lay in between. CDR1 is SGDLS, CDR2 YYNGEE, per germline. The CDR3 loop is CASSRRGAPQETQYF. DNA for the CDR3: TGTGCCAGCAGCCGCCGGGGGGCTCCCCAAGAGACCCAGTACTTC.

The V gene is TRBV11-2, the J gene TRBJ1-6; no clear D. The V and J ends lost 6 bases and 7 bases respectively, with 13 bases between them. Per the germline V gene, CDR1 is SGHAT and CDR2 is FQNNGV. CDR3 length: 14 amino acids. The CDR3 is CASRQSLENSPLHF. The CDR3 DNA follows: TGTGCCAGCAGGCAAAGCCTGGAGAATTCACCCCTCCACTTT.

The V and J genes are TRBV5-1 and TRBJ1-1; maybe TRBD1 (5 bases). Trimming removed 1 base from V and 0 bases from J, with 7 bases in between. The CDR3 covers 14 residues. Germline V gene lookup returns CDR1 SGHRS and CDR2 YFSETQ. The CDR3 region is CASSLQDMNTEAFF. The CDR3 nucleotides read TGCGCCAGCAGCTTGCAGGACATGAACACTGAAGCTTTCTTT.

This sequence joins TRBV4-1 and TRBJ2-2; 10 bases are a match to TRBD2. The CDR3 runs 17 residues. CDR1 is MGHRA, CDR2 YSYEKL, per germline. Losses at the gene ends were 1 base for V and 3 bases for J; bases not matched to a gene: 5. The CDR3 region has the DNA TGCGCCAGCAGCCAAGGAGCGGGGGGGCCGGACACCGGGGAGCTGTTTTTT. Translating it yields CASSQGAGGPDTGELFF.

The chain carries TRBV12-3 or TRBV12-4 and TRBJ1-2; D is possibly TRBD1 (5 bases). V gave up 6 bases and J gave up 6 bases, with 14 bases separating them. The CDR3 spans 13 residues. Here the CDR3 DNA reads TGTGCCAGCAGCCCTAGACAGACTGATGGCTACACCTTC. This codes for CASSPRQTDGYTF.

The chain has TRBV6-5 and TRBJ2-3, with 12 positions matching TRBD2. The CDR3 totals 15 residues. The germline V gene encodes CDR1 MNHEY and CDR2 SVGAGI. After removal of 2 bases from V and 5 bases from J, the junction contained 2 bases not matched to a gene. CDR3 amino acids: CASSYLAGGQDTQYF. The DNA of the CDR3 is TGTGCCAGCAGTTACCTAGCGGGGGGGCAAGATACGCAGTATTTT.

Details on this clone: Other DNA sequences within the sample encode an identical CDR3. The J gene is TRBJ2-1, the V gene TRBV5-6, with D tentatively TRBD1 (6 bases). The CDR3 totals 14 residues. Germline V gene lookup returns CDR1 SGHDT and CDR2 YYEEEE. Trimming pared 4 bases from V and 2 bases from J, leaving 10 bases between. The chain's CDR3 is CASSLQGPYNEQFF. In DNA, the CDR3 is TGTGCCAGCAGCCTACAGGGCCCCTACAATGAGCAGTTCTTC.

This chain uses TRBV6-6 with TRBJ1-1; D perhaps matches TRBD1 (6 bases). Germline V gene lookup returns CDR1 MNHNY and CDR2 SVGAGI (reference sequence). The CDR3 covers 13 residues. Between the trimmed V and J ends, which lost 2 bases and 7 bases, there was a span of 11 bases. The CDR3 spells CASSYPTGFEAFF. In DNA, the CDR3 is TGTGCCAGCAGTTACCCCACAGGGTTTGAAGCTTTCTTT.

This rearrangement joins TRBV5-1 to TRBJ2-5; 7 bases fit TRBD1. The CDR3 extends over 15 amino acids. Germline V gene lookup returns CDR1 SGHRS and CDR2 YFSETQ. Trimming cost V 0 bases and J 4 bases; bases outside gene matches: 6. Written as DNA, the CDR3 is TGCGCCAGCAGCTTGGCCGGGACAGTGATAGAGACCCAGTACTTC. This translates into CASSLAGTVIETQYF.

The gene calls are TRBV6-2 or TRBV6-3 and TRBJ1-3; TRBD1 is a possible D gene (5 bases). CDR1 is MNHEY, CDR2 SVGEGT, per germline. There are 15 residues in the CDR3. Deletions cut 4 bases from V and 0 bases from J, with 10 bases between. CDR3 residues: CASSFDRHSGNTIYF. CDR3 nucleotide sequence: TGTGCCAGCAGTTTCGACAGACACTCTGGAAACACCATATATTTT.

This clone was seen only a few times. The CDR3 DNA reads TGTGCCAGTAGGCCACCGACAGGGCCACAAGCTTTCTTT. This sequence encodes CASRPPTGPQAFF. This chain uses TRBV19 with TRBJ1-1; 7 bases line up with TRBD1. Germline V CDR1 and CDR2: LNHDA, SQIVND (reference sequence). The CDR3 totals 13 residues. The V and J ends lost 6 bases and 9 bases, in that order; junction bases with no gene match: 10.

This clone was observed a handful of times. CDR3 residues: CASSLLDKVGSYTF. The CDR3, as DNA: TGTGCCAGCAGTCTACTGGACAAGGTGGGGAGCTACACCTTC. This chain uses TRBV27 with TRBJ1-2, with D maybe TRBD1 (5 bases). The CDR3 length is 14 residues. The V gene's germline CDR1 is MNHEY and CDR2 SMNVEV (reference sequence). Trimming removed 5 bases at V and 9 bases at J, with 19 bases between.

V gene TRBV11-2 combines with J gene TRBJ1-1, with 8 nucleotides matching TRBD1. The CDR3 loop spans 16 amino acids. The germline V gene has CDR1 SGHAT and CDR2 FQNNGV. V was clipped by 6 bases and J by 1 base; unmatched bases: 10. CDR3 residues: CASSQIRGRKNTEAFF. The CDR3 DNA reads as TGTGCCAGCAGTCAAATCAGGGGGCGGAAGAACACTGAAGCTTTCTTT.

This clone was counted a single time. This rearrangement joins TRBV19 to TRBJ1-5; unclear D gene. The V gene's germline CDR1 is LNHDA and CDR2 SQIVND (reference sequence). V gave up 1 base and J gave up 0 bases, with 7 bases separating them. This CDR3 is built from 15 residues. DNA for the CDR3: TGTGCCAGTAGTATAGGCCCCTATAGCAATCAGCCCCAGCATTTT. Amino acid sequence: CASSIGPYSNQPQHF. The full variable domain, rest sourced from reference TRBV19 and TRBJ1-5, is DGGITQSPKYLFRKEGQNVTLSCEQNLNHDAMYWYRQDPGQGLRLIYYSQIVNDFQKGDIAEGYSVSREKKESFPLTVTSAQKNPTAFYLCASSIGPYSNQPQHFGDGTRLSIL.

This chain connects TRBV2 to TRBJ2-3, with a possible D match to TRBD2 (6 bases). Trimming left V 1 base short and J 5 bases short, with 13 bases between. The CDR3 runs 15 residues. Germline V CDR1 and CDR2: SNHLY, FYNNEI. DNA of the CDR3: TGTGCCAGCAGTGAAGTCGGGGGATCGGGAGATACGCAGTATTTT. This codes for CASSEVGGSGDTQYF.

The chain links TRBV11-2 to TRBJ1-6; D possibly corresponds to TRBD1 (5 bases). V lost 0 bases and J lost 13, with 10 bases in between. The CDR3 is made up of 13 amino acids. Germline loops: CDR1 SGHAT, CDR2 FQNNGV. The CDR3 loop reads CASSLEHGGPLHF. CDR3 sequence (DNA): TGTGCCAGCAGCTTAGAACATGGGGGGCCCCTCCACTTT.

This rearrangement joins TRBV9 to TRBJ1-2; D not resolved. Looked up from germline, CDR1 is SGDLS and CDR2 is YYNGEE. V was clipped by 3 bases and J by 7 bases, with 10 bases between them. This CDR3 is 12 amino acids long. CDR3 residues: CASSAPLGGYTF. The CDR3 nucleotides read TGTGCCAGCAGCGCCCCCCTCGGTGGCTACACCTTC.

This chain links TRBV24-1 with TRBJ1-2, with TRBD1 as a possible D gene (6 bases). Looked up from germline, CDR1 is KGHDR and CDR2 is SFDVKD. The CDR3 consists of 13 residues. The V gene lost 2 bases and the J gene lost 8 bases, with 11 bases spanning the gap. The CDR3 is CATSDSGTKGYTF. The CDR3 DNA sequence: TGTGCCACCAGTGATTCCGGGACAAAGGGCTACACCTTC.

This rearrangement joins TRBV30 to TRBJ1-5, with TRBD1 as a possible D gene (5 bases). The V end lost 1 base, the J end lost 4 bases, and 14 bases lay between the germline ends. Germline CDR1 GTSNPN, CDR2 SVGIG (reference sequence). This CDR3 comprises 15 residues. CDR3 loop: CAWSGVDRANQPQHF. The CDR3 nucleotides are TGTGCCTGGAGTGGCGTCGACAGAGCAAATCAGCCCCAGCATTTT.